A single sample gave rise to the 21 T cell receptor beta chains below, sequenced in a study of blood T cells in healthy people across ages. It was with a sample-barcoded 5' primer and a J-beta primer mix that a second PCR of roughly 7 to 12 cycles was run. TCRdb re-analysed the 5' RACE reads in MiXCR, keeping a single row per CDR3 protein. The data hold about 1.1 million distinct CDR3 sequences, with approximately 38% observed a single time. The sample was blood. These receptor sequences come from a man between 18 and 35 years old in good health.

V and J are TRBV28 and TRBJ2-5, with 8 bases fitting TRBD1. The assigned J gene may be wrong: the sequence end matches TRBJ2-7 better. Germline V gene data show CDR1 as MDHEN and CDR2 as SYDVKM. The CDR3 extends over 15 amino acids. The CDR3 protein is CASRPRDRTSYEQYF. The CDR3, as DNA: TGTGCCAGCAGACCCCGGGACAGGACATCCTACGAGCAGTACTTC.

The J gene is TRBJ1-1, the V gene TRBV6-6, with D hard to call. The germline V gene has CDR1 MNHNY and CDR2 SVGAGI (reference sequence). Deletions cut 6 bases from V and 9 bases from J, with 11 bases between. The CDR3 contains 11 residues. In DNA form, the CDR3 reads TGTGCCAGCAGCCAGGCGCCCCAAGCTTTCTTT. This encodes CASSQAPQAFF.

A note on this clonotype: Its ends do not fully match the called genes, so a read error is possible. The rearrangement links TRBV5-1 to TRBJ1-1; 9 bases agree with TRBD1. The CDR3 sequence is 14 residues long. Looked up from germline, CDR1 is SGHRS and CDR2 is YFSETQ. For the CDR3, the DNA is TGCGCCAGCACCCTGGGTGACAGGGGGGCTGAAGCCTTCTTT. Protein product: CASTLGDRGAEAFF.

The sample holds many counts of this clonotype. V usage is TRBV4-1 and J usage is TRBJ2-4; D unclear. Germline V gives CDR1 MGHRA, CDR2 YSYEKL. The CDR3 covers 14 residues. V was cut by 4 bases and J by 4 bases, with 11 bases left in between. This chain's CDR3 is CASSPVGDKNIQYF. CDR3 coding DNA: TGCGCCAGCAGCCCGGTTGGAGATAAAAACATTCAGTACTTC.

This clonotype was recorded a few times. J is TRBJ1-4 and V is TRBV29-1; 7 bases line up with TRBD1. Trimming at V came to 6 bases and at J to 5 bases, leaving 6 bases not matched to a gene. Germline V CDR1 and CDR2: SQVTM, ANQGSEA. The CDR3 has 13 amino acids. The CDR3 nucleotides are TGCAGCGTGCGACAGGGCCCCAATGAAAAACTGTTTTTT. It translates to CSVRQGPNEKLFF.

The chain employs TRBV6-5 and TRBJ1-1; unclear D gene. Trimming removed 6 bases at V and 10 bases at J, with 12 bases between. CDR1 and CDR2 from the germline V gene are MNHEY and SVGAGI. The CDR3 spans 11 residues. CDR3 in amino acids: CASRSLSGAFF. In nucleotides, the CDR3 is TGTGCCAGCAGGTCTCTCTCTGGAGCTTTCTTT.

V is TRBV4-2 and J is TRBJ2-1; a weak D match, TRBD2 (5 bases). The CDR3 contains 18 residues. V lost 0 bases and J 6 bases, leaving 21 bases between the germline ends. Germline V gives CDR1 LGHNA, CDR2 YNFKEQ. This CDR3 is CASSQDPPERRARNEQFF. Here the CDR3 DNA reads TGTGCCAGCAGCCAAGATCCCCCAGAGCGGAGAGCCCGCAATGAGCAGTTCTTC.

This clonotype has just a few counts. The chain has TRBV6-5 and TRBJ2-5; perhaps TRBD1 as D (5 bases). The CDR3 runs 15 residues. Trimming shortened V by 2 bases and J by 5 bases, and 15 bases separated the two germline ends. The germline V gene encodes CDR1 MNHEY and CDR2 SVGAGI. The CDR3 bases are TGTGCCAGCAGTTACGATGGCAGGGCCAGGGAGACCCAGTACTTC. Its protein product is CASSYDGRARETQYF.

The sample holds a few counts of this clonotype. The rearrangement joins TRBV20-1 to TRBJ2-5; 10 nucleotides align to TRBD2. Losses at the gene ends were 0 bases for V and 4 bases for J; bases not matched to a gene: 5. Per germline, CDR1 DFQATT and CDR2 SNEGSKA (reference sequence). The CDR3 extends over 15 amino acids. The CDR3 sequence is CSAREVASGGETQYF. The CDR3 coding sequence is TGCAGTGCTAGAGAGGTGGCTAGCGGGGGAGAGACCCAGTACTTC.

This clonotype has more than one count but fewer than ten. At one of its ends the junction is not consistent with the germline gene, which may arise from a read error. The V and J genes are TRBV7-2 and TRBJ1-2; D remains ambiguous. This CDR3 contains 14 residues. The V gene's germline CDR1 is SGHTA and CDR2 FQGNSA. CDR3 residues: CAGSLGLPNYGYTF. The CDR3 coding sequence is TGTGCCGGCAGCTTAGGTCTGCCTAACTATGGCTACACCTTC.

This clonotype has ten or more counts. The V gene is TRBV7-2, the J gene TRBJ2-5; 7 nucleotides align to TRBD1. The CDR3 has 13 residues. V shed 6 bases and J 4 bases; nucleotides not matched to a gene: 5. Germline CDR1 is SGHTA and CDR2 is FQGNSA. The CDR3 DNA sequence: TGTGCCAGCAGTAGGGGGCTGGCAGAGACCCAGTACTTC. This gives the protein CASSRGLAETQYF.

This clonotype was observed a few times. The genes are TRBV5-1 and TRBJ1-1, with D unresolved. Germline V gene data show CDR1 as SGHRS and CDR2 as YFSETQ. Trimming cost V 6 bases and J 0 bases, with 9 bases left between them. The CDR3 totals 13 residues. The CDR3 sequence is CASTPGMNTEAFF. The CDR3, as DNA: TGCGCCAGCACCCCGGGGATGAACACTGAAGCTTTCTTT.

The chain couples TRBV27 to TRBJ1-6, with TRBD1 as a possible D gene (6 bases). Trimming pared 0 bases from V and 8 bases from J, leaving 11 bases between. The CDR3 extends over 15 amino acids. Germline assignment: CDR1 MNHEY and CDR2 SMNVEV (reference sequence). The chain's CDR3 is CASSLSEGVYSPLHF. As DNA, the CDR3 is TGTGCCAGCAGTTTATCAGAGGGGGTTTATTCACCCCTCCACTTT.

V usage is TRBV3-1 and J usage is TRBJ2-1; 10 positions match TRBD2. Unmatched junction bases numbered 5, after V lost 3 bases and J lost 3 bases. This CDR3 has 16 amino acids. CDR1 and CDR2 (germline): LGHDT, YNNKEL (reference sequence). This chain's CDR3 is CASSQDSGGFYNEQFF. In nucleotides, the CDR3 is TGTGCCAGCAGCCAGGATAGCGGGGGGTTCTACAATGAGCAGTTCTTC.

About this clonotype: In this CDR3 the conserved last residue, phenylalanine or tryptophan, is missing, so a read error is likely. The CDR3 protein is CASMEWDRDYEQYS. CDR3 nucleotides: TGTGCCAGCATGGAATGGGACAGGGACTACGAGCAGTACTCC. The chain employs TRBV6-6 and TRBJ2-7; 9 nucleotides line up with TRBD1. Unmatched junction bases numbered 7, after V lost 7 bases and J lost 3 bases. The CDR3 consists of 14 residues. From germline, CDR1 is MNHNY and CDR2 SVGAGI (reference sequence).

The rearrangement links TRBV3-1 to TRBJ1-4; no clear D gene. Germline CDR1 and CDR2: LGHDT and YNNKEL (reference sequence). The CDR3 runs 15 residues. Deletions cut 6 bases from V and 11 bases from J, with 22 bases between. CDR3 loop: CASSLEGRSPEKLFF. The CDR3, as DNA: TGTGCCAGCAGTCTGGAGGGTCGGTCCCCTGAGAAACTGTTTTTT.

J is TRBJ1-1 and V is TRBV28; the D gene is possibly TRBD1 (5 bases). The CDR3 runs 15 residues. Per the germline V gene, CDR1 is MDHEN and CDR2 is SYDVKM. Between the trimmed V and J ends, which lost 4 bases and 1 base, there was a span of 13 bases. For the CDR3, the DNA is TGTGCCAGCAGTTCTCAAGGGACGGAGAACACTGAAGCTTTCTTT. It translates to CASSSQGTENTEAFF.

Ten or more counts support this clonotype. The chain has TRBV6-5 and TRBJ2-3; weak D call: TRBD2 (5 bases). The CDR3 has 14 amino acids. V lost 8 bases and J 2 bases, leaving 14 bases between the germline ends. Germline lookup yields CDR1 MNHEY and CDR2 SVGAGI. The CDR3 loop is CASDDRGATDTQYF. The CDR3 bases are TGTGCCAGCGACGATCGGGGAGCCACAGATACGCAGTATTTT.

This clonotype was found many times. The CDR3, as DNA: TGTGCCAGCAGCCCCCAATCGGCAGGGGGCTACAATGAGCAGTTCTTC. Amino acid sequence: CASSPQSAGGYNEQFF. The rearrangement joins TRBV9 to TRBJ2-1; 7 nucleotides match TRBD1. V lost 4 bases and J lost 3; bases outside the gene matches: 10. Germline V CDR1 and CDR2: SGDLS, YYNGEE. This CDR3 spans 16 amino acids.

The chain recombines TRBV14 with TRBJ1-2; weak D call: TRBD1 (5 bases). V lost 4 bases and J lost 4, with 19 bases in between. Germline CDR1 is SGHDN and CDR2 is FVKESK. CDR3 size: 16 residues. CDR3 bases: TGTGCCAGCAGCCTCACCGCCAAGACAGCACTCTATGGCTACACCTTC. Amino acid sequence: CASSLTAKTALYGYTF.

The V and J genes are TRBV12-3 or TRBV12-4 and TRBJ1-2; possibly TRBD1 for D (6 bases). The CDR3 is 15 amino acids. Trimming left V 3 bases short and J 4 bases short, with 15 bases between. CDR3 bases: TGTGCCAGCAGTTTTGGAGCCGGGGGCGCCTATGGCTACACCTTC. Amino acid sequence: CASSFGAGGAYGYTF.